This record concerns one T cell receptor beta chain sequence. Its target is not known. The sample belongs to a study of T-cell reconstitution after alpha-beta-depleted transplantation in children. General study points: Two months or so post-transplant, alpha-beta T cells reportedly derived from several hundred expanded graft clones. It was newly produced T cells that mostly accounted for T-cell counts and diversity one year after transplant.

The library targeted TCRbeta and was prepared with unique molecular identifiers. TCRdb used MiXCR to reprocess the PCR reads, holding one entry per CDR3 protein. The sample yields some 830,000 distinct CDR3 sequences, roughly 15% seen once. Trimming left V 8 bases short and J 0 bases short, with 14 bases between. The CDR3 consists of 15 residues. The material sequenced was PBMCs, mostly from graft donor cells, taken 360 days after TCRalphabeta/CD19-depleted stem cell transplant. The receptor was isolated from a male patient younger than 18 who had a stem cell transplant for acute lymphoblastic leukemia, so the T cells may come from the graft donor. The chain links TRBV12-3 or TRBV12-4 to TRBJ2-1; tentative D call: TRBD2 (5 bases). The CDR3 DNA sequence: TGTGCCAGCCAGAGAGCGGCAAGCTCCTACAATGAGCAGTTCTTC. This translates into CASQRAASSYNEQFF.